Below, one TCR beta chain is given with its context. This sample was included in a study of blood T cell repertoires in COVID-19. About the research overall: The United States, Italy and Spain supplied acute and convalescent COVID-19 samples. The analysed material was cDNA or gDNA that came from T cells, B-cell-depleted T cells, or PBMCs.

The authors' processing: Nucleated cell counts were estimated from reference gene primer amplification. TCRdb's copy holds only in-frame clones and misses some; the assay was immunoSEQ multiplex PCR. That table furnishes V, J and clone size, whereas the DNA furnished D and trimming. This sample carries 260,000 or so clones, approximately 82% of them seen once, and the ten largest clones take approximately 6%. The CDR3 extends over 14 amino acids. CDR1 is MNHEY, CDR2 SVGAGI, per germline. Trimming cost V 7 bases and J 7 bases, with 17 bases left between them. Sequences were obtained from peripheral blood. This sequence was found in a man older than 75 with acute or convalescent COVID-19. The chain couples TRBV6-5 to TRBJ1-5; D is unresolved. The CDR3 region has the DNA TGTGCCAGCACCCCACCGAGGGAGGTACAGCCCCAGCATTTT. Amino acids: CASTPPREVQPQHF.